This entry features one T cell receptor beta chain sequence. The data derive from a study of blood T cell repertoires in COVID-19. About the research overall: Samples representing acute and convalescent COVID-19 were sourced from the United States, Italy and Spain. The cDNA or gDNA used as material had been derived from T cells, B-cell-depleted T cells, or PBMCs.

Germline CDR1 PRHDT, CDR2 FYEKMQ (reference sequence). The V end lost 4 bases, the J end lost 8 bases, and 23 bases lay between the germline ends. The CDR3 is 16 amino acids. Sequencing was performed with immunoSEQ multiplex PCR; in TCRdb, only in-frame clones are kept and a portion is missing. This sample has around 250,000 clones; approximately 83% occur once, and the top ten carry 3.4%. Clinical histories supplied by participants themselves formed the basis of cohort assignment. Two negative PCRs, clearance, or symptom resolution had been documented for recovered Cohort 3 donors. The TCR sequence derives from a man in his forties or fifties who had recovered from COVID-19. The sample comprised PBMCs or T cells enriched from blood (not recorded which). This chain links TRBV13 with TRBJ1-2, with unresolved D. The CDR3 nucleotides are TGTGCCAGCAGCTCAAGAGACGGAGGATATATTCAAGGCTACACCTTC. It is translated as CASSSRDGGYIQGYTF.